The clone carrying this T cell receptor (beta chain) was detected only once. Its matching antigen is unknown. Some clones are missing from TCRdb's copy, which holds only in-frame ones; the method was immunoSEQ multiplex PCR. The data contain roughly 520,000 clones, 95% to 96% of them singletons. The germline V gene has CDR1 SGHTS and CDR2 YDEGEE. The CDR3 contains 15 residues. With 2 bases clipped from V and 3 bases from J, the junction kept 4 bases outside the gene matches. The source of the sample is a study of shared clonotypes between healthy human individuals. Points from the study as a whole: The study found roughly 5.3% of naive CD4 clonotypes shared across a few donors. Blood was the sole source, and tissue repertoires probably differ.

The clonotype comes from a woman aged 30 to 39 in good health. Sequencing input: naive CD4+ T cells sorted from blood. The subset here: CD45RA+ positively selected. This rearrangement joins TRBV5-8 to TRBJ2-2, with 7 positions matching TRBD1. In nucleotides, the CDR3 is TGTGCCAGCAGCTTCCCGCAGGGGGACACCGGGGAGCTGTTTTTT. Translating gives CASSFPQGDTGELFF.